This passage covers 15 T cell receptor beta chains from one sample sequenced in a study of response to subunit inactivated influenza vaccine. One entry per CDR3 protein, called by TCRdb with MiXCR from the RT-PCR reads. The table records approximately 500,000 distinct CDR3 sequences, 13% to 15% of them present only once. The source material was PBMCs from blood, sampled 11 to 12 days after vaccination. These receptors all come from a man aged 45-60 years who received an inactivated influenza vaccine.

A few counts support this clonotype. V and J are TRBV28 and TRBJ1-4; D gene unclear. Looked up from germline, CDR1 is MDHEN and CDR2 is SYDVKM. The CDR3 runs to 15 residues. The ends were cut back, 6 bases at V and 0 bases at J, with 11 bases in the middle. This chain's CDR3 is CASSGPHSTNEKLFF. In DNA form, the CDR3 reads TGTGCCAGCAGCGGACCCCATTCAACTAATGAAAAACTGTTTTTT.

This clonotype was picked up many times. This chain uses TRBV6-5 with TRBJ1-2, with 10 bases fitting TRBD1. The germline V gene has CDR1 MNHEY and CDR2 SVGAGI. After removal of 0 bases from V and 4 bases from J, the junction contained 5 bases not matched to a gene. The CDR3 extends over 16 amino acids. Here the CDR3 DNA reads TGTGCCAGCAGTTACTCTGGACAGGGGGGCCGCTATGGCTACACCTTC. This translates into CASSYSGQGGRYGYTF.

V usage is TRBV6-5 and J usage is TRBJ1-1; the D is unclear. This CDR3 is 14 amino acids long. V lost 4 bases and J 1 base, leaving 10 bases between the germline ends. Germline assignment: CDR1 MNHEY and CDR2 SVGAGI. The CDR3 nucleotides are TGTGCCAGCAGTTTTCAGGAAGCGAACACTGAAGCTTTCTTT. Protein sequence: CASSFQEANTEAFF.

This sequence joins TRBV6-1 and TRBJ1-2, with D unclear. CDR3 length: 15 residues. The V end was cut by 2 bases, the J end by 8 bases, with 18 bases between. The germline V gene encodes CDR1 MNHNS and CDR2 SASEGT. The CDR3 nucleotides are TGTGCCAGCAGTGAAACGTTGGGCAGGAACAACGGCTACACCTTC. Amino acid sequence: CASSETLGRNNGYTF.

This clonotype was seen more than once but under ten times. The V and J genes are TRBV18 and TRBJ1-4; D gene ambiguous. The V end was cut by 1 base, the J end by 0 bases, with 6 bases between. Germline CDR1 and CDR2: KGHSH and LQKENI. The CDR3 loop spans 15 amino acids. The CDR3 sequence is CASSPLDATNEKLFF. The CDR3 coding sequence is TGTGCCAGCTCACCACTCGATGCAACTAATGAAAAACTGTTTTTT.

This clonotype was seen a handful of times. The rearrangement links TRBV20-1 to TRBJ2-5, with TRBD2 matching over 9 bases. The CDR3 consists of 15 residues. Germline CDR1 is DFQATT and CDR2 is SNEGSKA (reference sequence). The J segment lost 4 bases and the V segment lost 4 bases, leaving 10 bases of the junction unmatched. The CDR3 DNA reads TGCAGTGCTAACCCCCCCGCGGGAGGGCTAGAGACCCAGTACTTC. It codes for CSANPPAGGLETQYF.

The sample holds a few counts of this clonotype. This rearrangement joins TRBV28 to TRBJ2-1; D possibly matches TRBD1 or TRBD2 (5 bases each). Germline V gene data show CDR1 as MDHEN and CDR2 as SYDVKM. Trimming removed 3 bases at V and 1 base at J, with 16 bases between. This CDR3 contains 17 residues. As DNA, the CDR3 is TGTGCCAGCAGTTTGGCCCTTGGGGGTAGGTCCTACAATGAGCAGTTCTTC. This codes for CASSLALGGRSYNEQFF.

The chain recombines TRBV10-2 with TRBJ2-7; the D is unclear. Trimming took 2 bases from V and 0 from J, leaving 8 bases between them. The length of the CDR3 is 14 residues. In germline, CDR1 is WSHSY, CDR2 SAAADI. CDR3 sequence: CASSEARLSYEQYF. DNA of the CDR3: TGCGCCAGCAGTGAGGCCAGACTCTCCTACGAGCAGTACTTC.

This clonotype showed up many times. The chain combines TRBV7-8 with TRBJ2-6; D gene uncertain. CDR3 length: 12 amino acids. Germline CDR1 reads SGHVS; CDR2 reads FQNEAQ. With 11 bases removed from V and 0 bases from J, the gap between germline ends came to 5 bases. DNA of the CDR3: TGTGCCTCTGGCTCTGGGGCCAACGTCCTGACTTTC. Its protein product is CASGSGANVLTF.

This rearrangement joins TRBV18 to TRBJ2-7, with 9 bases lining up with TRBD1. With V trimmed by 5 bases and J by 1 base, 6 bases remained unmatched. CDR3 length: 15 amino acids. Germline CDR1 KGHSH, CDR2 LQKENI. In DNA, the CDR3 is TGTGCCAGCTCAATTACAGGGGGCGCGTCCTACGAGCAGTACTTC. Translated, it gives CASSITGGASYEQYF.

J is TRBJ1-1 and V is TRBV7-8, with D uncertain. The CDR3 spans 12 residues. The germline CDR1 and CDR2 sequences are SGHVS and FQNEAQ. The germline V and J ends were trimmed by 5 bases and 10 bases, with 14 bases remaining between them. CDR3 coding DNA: TGTGCCAGCAGCCCCCGAGGGATGGCAGCTTTCTTT. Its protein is CASSPRGMAAFF.

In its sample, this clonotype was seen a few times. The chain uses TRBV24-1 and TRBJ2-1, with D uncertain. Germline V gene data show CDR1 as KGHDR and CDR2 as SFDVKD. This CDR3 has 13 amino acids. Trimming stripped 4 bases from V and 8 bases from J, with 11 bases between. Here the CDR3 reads CATSDIVVHEQFF. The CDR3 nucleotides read TGTGCCACCAGTGACATAGTCGTGCATGAGCAGTTCTTC.

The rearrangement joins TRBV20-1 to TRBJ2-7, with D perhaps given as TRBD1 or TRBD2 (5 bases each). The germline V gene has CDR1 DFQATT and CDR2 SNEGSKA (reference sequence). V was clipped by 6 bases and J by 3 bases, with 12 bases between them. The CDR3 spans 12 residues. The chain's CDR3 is CSAEGRGYEQYF. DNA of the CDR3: TGCAGTGCCGAGGGTAGGGGCTACGAGCAGTACTTC.

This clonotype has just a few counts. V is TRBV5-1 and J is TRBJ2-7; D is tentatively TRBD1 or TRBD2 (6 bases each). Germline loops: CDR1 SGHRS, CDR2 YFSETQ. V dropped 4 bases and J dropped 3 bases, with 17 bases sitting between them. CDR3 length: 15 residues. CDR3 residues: CASSPTGGGYYEQYF. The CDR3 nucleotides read TGCGCCAGCAGCCCAACCGGAGGGGGTTACTACGAGCAGTACTTC.

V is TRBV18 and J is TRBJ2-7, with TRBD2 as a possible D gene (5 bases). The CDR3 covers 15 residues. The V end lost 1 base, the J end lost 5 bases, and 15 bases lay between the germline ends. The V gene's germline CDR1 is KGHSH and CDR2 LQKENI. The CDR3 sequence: CASSPHEGALHEQYF. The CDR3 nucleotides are TGTGCCAGCTCACCACACGAGGGAGCCTTACACGAGCAGTACTTC.